The 19 T cell receptor beta chains in this list originate from one sample, sequenced in a study of CD8+ T cells in alopecia areata. After isolation, RNA underwent reverse transcription to generate cDNA as the sequencing template. Repertoires were generated with immunoSEQ multiplex PCR, while TCRdb's copy carries only in-frame clones and drops some. The table records about 200,000 clones, roughly 56% of them present only once. Sequences were obtained from CD8+ T cells sorted from blood. The receptor source for this set is a human donor in good health.

V usage is TRBV4-1 and J usage is TRBJ1-3; no clear D. This CDR3 is 14 amino acids long. The V gene lost 7 bases and the J gene lost 0 bases, with 10 bases spanning the gap. Germline CDR1 is MGHRA and CDR2 is YSYEKL. In DNA form, the CDR3 reads TGCGCCAGCACCCCAGGAGACTCTGGAAACACCATATATTTT. Translation gives CASTPGDSGNTIYF.

This clone has a handful of counts. This rearrangement joins TRBV2 to TRBJ2-2, with D possibly being TRBD1 (6 bases). Germline assignment: CDR1 SNHLY and CDR2 FYNNEI. This CDR3 region has 15 residues. The germline V and J ends were trimmed by 4 bases and 0 bases, with 9 bases remaining between them. The CDR3 is CASSVNRANTGELFF. The CDR3 nucleotides are TGTGCCAGCAGTGTAAACAGGGCGAACACCGGGGAGCTGTTTTTT.

This clone was recorded only once. The rearrangement uses TRBV5-1 and TRBJ1-2; D possibly corresponds to TRBD1 (5 bases). The germline V gene encodes CDR1 SGHRS and CDR2 YFSETQ. This CDR3 spans 15 amino acids. V was cut by 4 bases and J by 4 bases, with 17 bases left in between. In DNA, the CDR3 is TGCGCCAGCAGCGGGGGGGAGTCCCTGACCTATGGCTACACCTTC. This gives the protein CASSGGESLTYGYTF. Drawing the rest from reference TRBV5-1 and TRBJ1-2, the complete variable domain is KAGVTQTPRYLIKTRGQQVTLSCSPISGHRSVSWYQQTPGQGLQFLFEYFSETQRNKGNFPGRFSGRQFSNSRSEMNVSTLELGDSALYLCASSGGESLTYGYTFGSGTRLTVV.

This clone has more than one count but fewer than ten. CDR3 DNA sequence: TGTGCCAGCAGTTCGACACTGTACAATGAGCAGTTCTTC. Amino acid sequence: CASSSTLYNEQFF. The chain combines TRBV27 with TRBJ2-1; D uncertain. Trimming pared 4 bases from V and 4 bases from J, leaving 8 bases between. CDR1 and CDR2 from the germline V gene are MNHEY and SMNVEV (reference sequence). CDR3 length: 13 residues.

This sequence joins TRBV9 and TRBJ2-5; D ambiguous. Per the germline V gene, CDR1 is SGDLS and CDR2 is YYNGEE. This CDR3 region has 13 residues. V lost 3 bases and J 5 bases, leaving 11 bases between the germline ends. The CDR3 DNA follows: TGTGCCAGCAGCGGGATGCAAGGGGAGACCCAGTACTTC. Residues: CASSGMQGETQYF.

This chain links TRBV7-9 with TRBJ2-7; 7 bases are shared with TRBD1. The CDR3 loop spans 15 amino acids. Germline CDR1 reads SEHNR; CDR2 reads FQNEAQ (reference sequence). With 5 bases clipped from V and 3 bases from J, the junction kept 10 bases outside the gene matches. For the CDR3, the DNA is TGTGCCAGCAGCCGGGGACAGCCAACCTTCTACGAGCAGTACTTC. It encodes CASSRGQPTFYEQYF.

This clone was picked up a small number of times. The chain joins TRBV14 to TRBJ2-1; D uncertain. The CDR3 is 12 amino acids. Between the trimmed V and J ends, which lost 4 bases and 3 bases, there was a span of 4 bases. Germline CDR1 and CDR2: SGHDN and FVKESK. CDR3 bases: TGTGCCAGCAGCCCCAACTACAATGAGCAGTTCTTC. This codes for CASSPNYNEQFF.

This clone was observed a single time. This chain joins TRBV2 and TRBJ2-1; no clear D gene. The CDR3 runs 11 residues. V was pared by 3 bases and J by 7 bases, with 4 bases between. Germline CDR1 SNHLY, CDR2 FYNNEI. In nucleotides, the CDR3 is TGTGCCAGCAGTGACAAAAATGAGCAGTTCTTC. This encodes CASSDKNEQFF.

This clone was seen only once. The CDR3 DNA reads as TGTGCCAGCAGTTTATCGATCCAGAACACTGAAGCTTTCTTT. Translated, it gives CASSLSIQNTEAFF. V and J are TRBV27 and TRBJ1-1; D gene ambiguous. Per the germline V gene, CDR1 is MNHEY and CDR2 is SMNVEV (reference sequence). Trimming removed 0 bases from V and 1 base from J, with 6 bases in between. The CDR3 loop spans 14 amino acids.

Here the CDR3 DNA reads TGTGCCTGGAGTGTTGGGGTGAACATGAACACTGAAGCTTTCTTT. Its translation is CAWSVGVNMNTEAFF. The J gene is TRBJ1-1, the V gene TRBV30; D is ambiguous. V lost 0 bases and J 0 bases, leaving 11 bases between the germline ends. The CDR3 covers 15 residues. CDR1 and CDR2 from the germline V gene are GTSNPN and SVGIG (reference sequence).

The CDR3 DNA sequence: TGCGCCAGCAGCCCATATGGCACCGGGGAGCTGTTTTTT. The encoded protein is CASSPYGTGELFF. The chain joins TRBV5-1 to TRBJ2-2; D gene uncertain. Germline V CDR1 and CDR2: SGHRS, YFSETQ. V was pared by 4 bases and J by 4 bases, with 8 bases between. The CDR3 has 13 amino acids. The complete variable domain, with remaining parts taken from reference TRBV5-1 and TRBJ2-2, reads KAGVTQTPRYLIKTRGQQVTLSCSPISGHRSVSWYQQTPGQGLQFLFEYFSETQRNKGNFPGRFSGRQFSNSRSEMNVSTLELGDSALYLCASSPYGTGELFFGEGSRLTVL.

This sequence joins TRBV29-1 and TRBJ1-1; D is ambiguous. This CDR3 has 11 amino acids. CDR1 is SQVTM and CDR2 is ANQGSEA in the germline V gene. This CDR3 reads CSSDPGTEAFF. The CDR3 DNA sequence: TGCAGTTCAGACCCGGGGACTGAAGCTTTCTTT.

This chain links TRBV29-1 with TRBJ1-1; D is uncertain. The CDR3 consists of 12 residues. CDR1 and CDR2 from the germline V gene are SQVTM and ANQGSEA. V was clipped by 2 bases and J by 8 bases, with 12 bases between them. This chain's CDR3 is CSVETLPEEAFF. The CDR3 coding sequence is TGCAGCGTTGAAACATTGCCAGAGGAAGCTTTCTTT.

V usage is TRBV30 and J usage is TRBJ2-5, with a tentative D call TRBD1 (6 bases). V lost 5 bases to trimming and J lost 2 bases, with 12 bases between them. Per germline, CDR1 GTSNPN and CDR2 SVGIG (reference sequence). This CDR3 region has 13 residues. DNA of the CDR3: TGTGCCTGGGCAGACAGGATTCAAGAGACCCAGTACTTC. It codes for CAWADRIQETQYF. Filled out from reference TRBV30 and TRBJ2-5, the complete variable domain reads SQTIHQWPATLVQPVGSPLSLECTVEGTSNPNLYWYRQAAGRGLQLLFYSVGIGQISSEVPQNLSASRPQDRQFILSSKKLLLSDSGFYLCAWADRIQETQYFGPGTRLLVL.

This clone was seen only a few times. The chain is built from TRBV2 and TRBJ2-7, with D possibly being TRBD1 (6 bases). Germline CDR1 and CDR2: SNHLY and FYNNEI. V was pared by 6 bases and J by 0 bases, with 18 bases between. The length of the CDR3 is 16 residues. In DNA, the CDR3 is TGTGCCAGCAGCAACCCCCGGGACAAAGGCTCCTACGAGCAGTACTTC. Translation gives CASSNPRDKGSYEQYF.

The chain recombines TRBV29-1 with TRBJ2-5; 8 positions agree with TRBD2. The J segment lost 4 bases and the V segment lost 7 bases, leaving 11 bases of the junction unmatched. This CDR3 spans 14 amino acids. The germline gives CDR1 SQVTM, CDR2 ANQGSEA. CDR3 DNA: TGCAGCGCAGAGGGTGGACTAGCCGTAGAGACCCAGTACTTC. Amino acid sequence: CSAEGGLAVETQYF.

CDR3 sequence: CASSEAGDSQETQYF. The CDR3 DNA sequence: TGTGCCAGCAGTGAAGCGGGGGACTCCCAAGAGACCCAGTACTTC. The J gene is TRBJ2-5, the V gene TRBV2; weak D call: TRBD2 (6 bases). The V and J ends lost 0 bases and 1 base respectively, with 9 bases between them. The germline V gene encodes CDR1 SNHLY and CDR2 FYNNEI. The CDR3 contains 15 residues.

This clone was observed a handful of times. The rearrangement uses TRBV6-5 and TRBJ1-2, with D possibly matching TRBD1 (5 bases). Trimming removed 2 bases at V and 4 bases at J, with 8 bases between. Germline V gene data show CDR1 as MNHEY and CDR2 as SVGAGI. The CDR3 covers 13 residues. The CDR3 coding sequence is TGTGCCAGCAGTTACCCGGGGGGCTATGGCTACACCTTC. Translated, it gives CASSYPGGYGYTF.

The J gene is TRBJ1-1, the V gene TRBV2, with unresolved D. Trimming took off 6 bases at V and 1 base at J, with 12 bases between the two ends. Germline V lookup: CDR1 SNHLY, CDR2 FYNNEI. The CDR3 extends over 14 amino acids. The CDR3 protein is CASSRETRNTEAFF. CDR3 bases: TGTGCCAGCAGCCGGGAGACCCGGAACACTGAAGCTTTCTTT.